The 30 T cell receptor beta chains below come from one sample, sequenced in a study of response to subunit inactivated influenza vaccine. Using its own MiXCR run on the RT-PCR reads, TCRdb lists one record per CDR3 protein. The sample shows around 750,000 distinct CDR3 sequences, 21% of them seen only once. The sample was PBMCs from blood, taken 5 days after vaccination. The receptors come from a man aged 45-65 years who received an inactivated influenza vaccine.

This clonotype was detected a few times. Here the CDR3 reads CASSLGHWGVVTYEQYF. In DNA form, the CDR3 reads TGTGCCAGCAGTTTAGGTCATTGGGGTGTTGTAACCTACGAGCAGTACTTC. The chain couples TRBV28 to TRBJ2-7; D gene ambiguous. The CDR3 consists of 17 residues. Trimming pared 2 bases from V and 2 bases from J, leaving 19 bases between. Germline CDR1 and CDR2: MDHEN and SYDVKM.

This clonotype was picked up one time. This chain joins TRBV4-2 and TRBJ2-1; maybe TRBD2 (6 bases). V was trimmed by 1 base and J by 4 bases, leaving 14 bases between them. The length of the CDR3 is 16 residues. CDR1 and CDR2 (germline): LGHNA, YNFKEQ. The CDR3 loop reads CASSQGGSGGYNEQFF. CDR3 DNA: TGTGCCAGCAGCCAAGGGGGTAGCGGAGGGTACAATGAGCAGTTCTTC.

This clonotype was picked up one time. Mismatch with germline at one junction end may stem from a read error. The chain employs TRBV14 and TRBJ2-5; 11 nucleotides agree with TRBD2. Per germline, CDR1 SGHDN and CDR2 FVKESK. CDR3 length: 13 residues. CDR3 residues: CASSQLLPGLADF. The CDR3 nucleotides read TGTGCCAGCAGCCAATTGTTGCCGGGACTAGCGGACTTC.

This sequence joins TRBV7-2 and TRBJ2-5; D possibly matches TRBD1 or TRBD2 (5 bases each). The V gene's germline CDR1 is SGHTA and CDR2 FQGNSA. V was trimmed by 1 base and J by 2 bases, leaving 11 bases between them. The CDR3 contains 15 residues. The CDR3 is CASSLDGGRQETQYF. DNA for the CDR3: TGTGCCAGCAGCTTAGATGGGGGTCGGCAAGAGACCCAGTACTTC.

Written as DNA, the CDR3 is TGTGCCAGCAGCCGTATGCCGGGGGGGAACAATGAGCAGTTCTTC. It yields the protein CASSRMPGGNNEQFF. The chain combines TRBV5-5 with TRBJ2-1; 8 bases align to TRBD2. CDR1 and CDR2 (germline): SGHKS, YYEKEE (reference sequence). With 4 bases clipped from V and 5 bases from J, the junction kept 8 bases outside the gene matches. The CDR3 runs 15 residues.

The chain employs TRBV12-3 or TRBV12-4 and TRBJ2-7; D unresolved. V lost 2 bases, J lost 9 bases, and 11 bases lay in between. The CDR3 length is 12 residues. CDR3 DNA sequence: TGTGCCAGCAGTTTACGGCCGGACGGGCAGTACTTC. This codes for CASSLRPDGQYF.

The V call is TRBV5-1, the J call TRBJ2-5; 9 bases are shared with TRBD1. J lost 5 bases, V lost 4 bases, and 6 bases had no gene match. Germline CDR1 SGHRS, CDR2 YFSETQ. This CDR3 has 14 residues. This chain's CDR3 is CASSARTGDETQYF. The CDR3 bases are TGCGCCAGCAGCGCCCGGACAGGGGACGAGACCCAGTACTTC.

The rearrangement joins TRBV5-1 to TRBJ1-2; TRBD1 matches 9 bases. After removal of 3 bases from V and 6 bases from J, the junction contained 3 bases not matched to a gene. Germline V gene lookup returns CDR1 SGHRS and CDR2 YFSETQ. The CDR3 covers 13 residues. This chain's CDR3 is CASSWGQGDGYTF. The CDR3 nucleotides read TGCGCCAGCAGCTGGGGACAGGGTGATGGCTACACCTTC.

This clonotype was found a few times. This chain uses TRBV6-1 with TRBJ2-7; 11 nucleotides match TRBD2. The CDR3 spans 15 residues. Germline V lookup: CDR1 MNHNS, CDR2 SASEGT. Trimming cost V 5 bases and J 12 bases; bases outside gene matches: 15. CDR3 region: CASSPSGTSGLKTYF. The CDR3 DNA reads TGTGCCAGCAGTCCAAGTGGGACTAGCGGTCTGAAGACGTACTTC.

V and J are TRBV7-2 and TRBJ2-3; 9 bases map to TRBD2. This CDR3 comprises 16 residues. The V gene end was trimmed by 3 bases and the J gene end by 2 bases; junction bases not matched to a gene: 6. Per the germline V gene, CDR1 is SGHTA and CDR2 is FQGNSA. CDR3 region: CASSFLLAGSTDTQYF. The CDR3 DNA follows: TGTGCCAGCAGCTTTTTACTAGCGGGTTCCACAGATACGCAGTATTTT.

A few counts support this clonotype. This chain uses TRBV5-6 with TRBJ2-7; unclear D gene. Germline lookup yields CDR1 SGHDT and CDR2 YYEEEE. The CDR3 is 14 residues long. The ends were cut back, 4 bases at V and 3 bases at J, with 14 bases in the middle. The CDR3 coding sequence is TGTGCCAGCAGCGACGGCAGGTCGGTCTACGAGCAGTACTTC. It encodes CASSDGRSVYEQYF.

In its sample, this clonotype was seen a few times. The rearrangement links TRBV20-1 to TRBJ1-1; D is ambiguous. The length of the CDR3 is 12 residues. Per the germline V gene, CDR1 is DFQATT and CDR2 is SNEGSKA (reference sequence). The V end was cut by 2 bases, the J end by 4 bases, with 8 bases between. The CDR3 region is CSARHGSTEAFF. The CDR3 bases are TGCAGTGCTAGACACGGGAGCACTGAAGCTTTCTTT.

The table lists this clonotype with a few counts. The CDR3: CASSQVMGNEQFF. The CDR3 nucleotides read TGTGCCAGCAGCCAAGTAATGGGCAATGAGCAGTTCTTC. This sequence joins TRBV4-2 and TRBJ2-1; D gene uncertain. Germline lookup yields CDR1 LGHNA and CDR2 YNFKEQ. V was trimmed by 1 base and J by 6 bases, leaving 7 bases between them. The CDR3 extends over 13 amino acids.

Here the CDR3 DNA reads TGCGCCAGCAGCCTCACCGTAGCGCGCACGGAGACCCAGTACTTC. This encodes CASSLTVARTETQYF. The J gene is TRBJ2-5, the V gene TRBV5-1; D possibly corresponds to TRBD2 (5 bases). The CDR3 length is 15 residues. Trimming took 4 bases from V and 5 from J, leaving 18 bases between them. Germline lookup yields CDR1 SGHRS and CDR2 YFSETQ. The full variable domain, rest sourced from reference TRBV5-1 and TRBJ2-5, is KAGVTQTPRYLIKTRGQQVTLSCSPISGHRSVSWYQQTPGQGLQFLFEYFSETQRNKGNFPGRFSGRQFSNSRSEMNVSTLELGDSALYLCASSLTVARTETQYFGPGTRLLVL.

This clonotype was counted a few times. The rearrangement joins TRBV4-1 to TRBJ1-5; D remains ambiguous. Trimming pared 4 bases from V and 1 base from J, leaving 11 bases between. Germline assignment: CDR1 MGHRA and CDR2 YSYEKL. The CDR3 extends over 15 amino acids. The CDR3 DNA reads TGCGCCAGCAGCCGGGCGTATTCGAGCAATCAGCCCCAGCATTTT. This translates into CASSRAYSSNQPQHF.

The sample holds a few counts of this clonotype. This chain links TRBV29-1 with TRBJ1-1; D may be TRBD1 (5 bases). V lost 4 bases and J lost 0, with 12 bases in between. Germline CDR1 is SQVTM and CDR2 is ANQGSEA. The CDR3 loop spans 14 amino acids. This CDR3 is CSVGYQGVNTEAFF. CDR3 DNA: TGCAGCGTTGGATACCAGGGCGTGAACACTGAAGCTTTCTTT.

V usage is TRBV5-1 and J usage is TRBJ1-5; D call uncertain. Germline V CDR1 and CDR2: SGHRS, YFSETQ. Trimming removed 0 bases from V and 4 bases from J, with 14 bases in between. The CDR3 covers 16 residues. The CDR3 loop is CASSLEAGNGNQPQHF. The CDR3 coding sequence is TGCGCCAGCAGCTTGGAAGCCGGGAACGGGAATCAGCCCCAGCATTTT.

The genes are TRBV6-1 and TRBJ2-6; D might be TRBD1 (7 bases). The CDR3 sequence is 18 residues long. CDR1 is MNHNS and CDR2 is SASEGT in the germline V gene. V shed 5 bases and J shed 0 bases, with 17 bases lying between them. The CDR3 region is CASSSYRGGVSGANVLTF. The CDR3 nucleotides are TGTGCCAGCAGTAGCTACAGGGGCGGGGTCTCTGGGGCCAACGTCCTGACTTTC.

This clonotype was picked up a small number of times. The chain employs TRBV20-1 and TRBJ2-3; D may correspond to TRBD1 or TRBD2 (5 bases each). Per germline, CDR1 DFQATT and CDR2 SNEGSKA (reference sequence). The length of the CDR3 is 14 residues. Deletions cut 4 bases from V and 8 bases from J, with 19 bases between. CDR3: CSAIPGPTFGTQYF. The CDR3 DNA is TGCAGTGCTATTCCGGGACCAACATTTGGTACGCAGTATTTT.

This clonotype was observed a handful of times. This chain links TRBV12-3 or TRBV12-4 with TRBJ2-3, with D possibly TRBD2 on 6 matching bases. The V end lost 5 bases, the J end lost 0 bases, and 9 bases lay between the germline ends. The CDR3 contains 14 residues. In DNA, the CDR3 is TGTGCCAGCAGTCCGACTAGTAGCACAGATACGCAGTATTTT. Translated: CASSPTSSTDTQYF.

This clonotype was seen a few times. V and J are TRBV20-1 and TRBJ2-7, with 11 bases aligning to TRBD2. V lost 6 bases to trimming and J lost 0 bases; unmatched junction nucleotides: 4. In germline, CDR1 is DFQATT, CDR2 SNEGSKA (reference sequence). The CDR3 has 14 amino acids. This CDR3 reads CSARTSGPSYEQYF. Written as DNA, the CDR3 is TGCAGTGCCCGGACTAGCGGGCCCTCCTACGAGCAGTACTTC.

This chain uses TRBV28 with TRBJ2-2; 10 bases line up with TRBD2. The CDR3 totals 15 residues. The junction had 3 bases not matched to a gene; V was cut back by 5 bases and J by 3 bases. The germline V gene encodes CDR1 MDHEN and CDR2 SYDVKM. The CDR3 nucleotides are TGTGCCAGCAGTCCGGGACTAGCGTACACCGGGGAGCTGTTTTTT. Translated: CASSPGLAYTGELFF. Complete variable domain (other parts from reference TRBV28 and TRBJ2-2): DVKVTQSSRYLVKRTGEKVFLECVQDMDHENMFWYRQDPGLGLRLIYFSYDVKMKEKGDIPEGYSVSREKKERFSLILESASTNQTSMYLCASSPGLAYTGELFFGEGSRLTVL.

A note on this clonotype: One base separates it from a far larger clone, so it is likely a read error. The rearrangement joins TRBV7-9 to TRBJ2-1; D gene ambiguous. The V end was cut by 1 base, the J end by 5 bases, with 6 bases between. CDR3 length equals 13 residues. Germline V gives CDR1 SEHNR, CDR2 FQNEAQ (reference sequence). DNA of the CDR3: TGTGCCAGCAGCTTAGAACTAAACAATGAGCAGTTCTTC. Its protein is CASSLELNNEQFF.

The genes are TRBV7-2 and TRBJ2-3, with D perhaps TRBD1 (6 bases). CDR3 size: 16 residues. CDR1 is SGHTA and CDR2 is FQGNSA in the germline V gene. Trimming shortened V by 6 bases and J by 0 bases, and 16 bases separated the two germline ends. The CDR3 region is CASRAPGQLSTDTQYF. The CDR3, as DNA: TGTGCCAGCAGAGCCCCAGGACAGCTTAGCACAGATACGCAGTATTTT.

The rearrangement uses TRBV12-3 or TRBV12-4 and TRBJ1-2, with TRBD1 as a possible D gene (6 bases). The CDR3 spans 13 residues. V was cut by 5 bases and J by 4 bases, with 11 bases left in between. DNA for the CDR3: TGTGCCAGCAGTAGACAGGCCGCCTATGGCTACACCTTC. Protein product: CASSRQAAYGYTF.

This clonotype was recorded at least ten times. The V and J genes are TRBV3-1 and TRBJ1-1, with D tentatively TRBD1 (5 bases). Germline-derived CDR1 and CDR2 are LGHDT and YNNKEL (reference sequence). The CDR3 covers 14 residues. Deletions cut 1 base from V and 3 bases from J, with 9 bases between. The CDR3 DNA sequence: TGTGCCAGCAGCCAAGGTTGGGGGGACACTGAAGCTTTCTTT. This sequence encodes CASSQGWGDTEAFF.

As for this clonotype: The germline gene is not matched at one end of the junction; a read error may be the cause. CDR3 coding DNA: TGTGCCAGCAGTTTCCGGACAGGGGGCAGGGAGCTGTATTTT. This sequence encodes CASSFRTGGRELYF. V is TRBV12-3 or TRBV12-4 and J is TRBJ2-2, with TRBD1 matching over 11 bases. This CDR3 is 14 amino acids long.

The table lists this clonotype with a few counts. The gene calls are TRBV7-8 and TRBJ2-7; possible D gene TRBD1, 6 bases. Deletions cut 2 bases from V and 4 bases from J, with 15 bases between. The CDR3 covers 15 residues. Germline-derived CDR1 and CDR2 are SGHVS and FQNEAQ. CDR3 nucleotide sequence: TGTGCCAGCAGCTTATTAGGGGGAAGATTTTACGAGCAGTACTTC. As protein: CASSLLGGRFYEQYF.

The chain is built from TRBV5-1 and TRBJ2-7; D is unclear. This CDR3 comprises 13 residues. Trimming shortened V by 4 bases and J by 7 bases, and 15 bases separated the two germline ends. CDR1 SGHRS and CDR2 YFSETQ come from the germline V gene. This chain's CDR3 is CASSTSPRREQYF. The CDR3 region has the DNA TGCGCCAGCAGCACGTCACCTCGGCGGGAGCAGTACTTC.

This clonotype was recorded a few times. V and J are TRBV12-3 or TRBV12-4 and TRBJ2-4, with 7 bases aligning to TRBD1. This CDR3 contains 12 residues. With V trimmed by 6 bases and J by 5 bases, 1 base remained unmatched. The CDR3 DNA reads TGTGCCAGCAGACAGGGGCAAAACATTCAGTACTTC. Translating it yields CASRQGQNIQYF.